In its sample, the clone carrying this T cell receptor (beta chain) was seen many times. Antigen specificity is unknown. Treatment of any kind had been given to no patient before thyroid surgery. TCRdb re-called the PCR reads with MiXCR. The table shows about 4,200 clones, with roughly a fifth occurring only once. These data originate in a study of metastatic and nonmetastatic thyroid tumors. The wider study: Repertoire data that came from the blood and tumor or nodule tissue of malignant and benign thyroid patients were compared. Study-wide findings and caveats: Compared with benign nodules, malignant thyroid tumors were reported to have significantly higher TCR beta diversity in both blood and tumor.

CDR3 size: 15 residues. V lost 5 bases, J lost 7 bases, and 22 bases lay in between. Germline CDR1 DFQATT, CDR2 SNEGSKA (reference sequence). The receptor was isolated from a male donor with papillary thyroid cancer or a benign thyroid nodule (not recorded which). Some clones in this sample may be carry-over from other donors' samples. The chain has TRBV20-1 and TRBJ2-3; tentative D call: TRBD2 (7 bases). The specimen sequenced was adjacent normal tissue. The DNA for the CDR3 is TGCAGTGCTCTGCGAGGGGGGGCCAGTGTGAATACGCAGTATTTT. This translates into CSALRGGASVNTQYF.